The rows below give T cell receptor beta chains drawn from one sample of a study of T cell responses to AZD1222 COVID-19 vaccine. The assay was immunoSEQ multiplex PCR, and TCRdb's table has in-frame clones only and misses some. This table has just under 90,000 clones, 88% appearing once. Source: peripheral blood, taken on day 0 of AZD1222 vaccination. These receptor sequences come from an adult in good health. CDR3s include the opening cysteine and the closing phenylalanine or tryptophan. D genes are given only for firm matches. Expanded clones are given a class, and other clones once, few, many or no size at all.

-	TRBV24-1	-	TRBJ1-1	CATSDKAGRVRNTEAFF	TGTGCCACCAGTGATAAGGCAGGGAGAGTAAGGAACACTGAAGCTTTCTTT
-	TRBV10-3	few	TRBJ2-7	CAISDRLVVYEQYF	TGTGCCATCAGTGATAGGCTAGTTGTTTACGAGCAGTACTTC
TRBD1	TRBV6-5	-	TRBJ1-2	CASSYRDRAYGYTF	TGTGCCAGCAGTTACCGGGACAGGGCCTATGGCTACACCTTC
TRBD2	TRBV28	-	TRBJ2-7	CASSLGTSGSYEQYF	TGTGCCAGCAGTCTTGGGACTAGCGGGTCCTACGAGCAGTACTTC
-	TRBV18	-	TRBJ1-6	CASSRTVPGNSPLHF	TGTGCCAGCTCACGGACAGTTCCAGGGAATTCACCCCTCCACTTT
TRBD2	TRBV4-3	-	TRBJ2-1	CASSQDWTSDGEQFF	TGCGCCAGCAGCCAAGATTGGACTAGCGATGGTGAGCAGTTCTTC
TRBD1	TRBV2	once	TRBJ1-6	CASNTGGPSPLHF	TGTGCCAGCAACACAGGGGGCCCTTCACCCCTCCACTTT
-	TRBV11-2	-	TRBJ1-1	CASSLVSTSETEAFF	TGTGCCAGCAGCTTAGTTAGTACATCCGAGACTGAAGCTTTCTTT
-	TRBV20-1	-	TRBJ1-2	CSAIPTDGYTF	TGCAGTGCTATCCCGACAGATGGCTACACCTTC
-	TRBV10-3	-	TRBJ1-6	CAISGPQSRRHSPLHF	TGTGCCATCAGTGGACCGCAATCCCGCCGGCATTCACCCCTCCACTTT
-	TRBV28	-	TRBJ1-1	CASSLVDRNTEAFF	TGTGCCAGCAGTTTAGTGGACCGGAACACTGAAGCTTTCTTT
-	TRBV27	-	TRBJ2-5	CASSMRVRETQYF	TGTGCCAGTTCTATGAGGGTGCGGGAGACCCAGTACTTC
TRBD1	TRBV24-1	-	TRBJ2-3	CATSATTGGTDTQYF	TGTGCCACCAGTGCCACGACAGGGGGCACAGATACGCAGTATTTT
TRBD1	TRBV24-1	-	TRBJ1-5	CATSDSRTGGSQPQHF	TGTGCCACCAGTGATTCGAGGACAGGGGGAAGTCAGCCCCAGCATTTT
-	TRBV30	-	TRBJ1-6	CAWSVARGLYNSPLHF	TGTGCCTGGAGTGTAGCACGAGGGCTCTATAATTCACCCCTCCACTTT
-	TRBV5-4	once	TRBJ1-1	CASSPVQENTEAFF	TGTGCCAGCAGCCCGGTACAGGAGAACACTGAAGCTTTCTTT
TRBD2	TRBV7-9	-	TRBJ2-1	CASSSLLAQSSYNEQFF	TGTGCCAGCAGCTCGCTACTAGCGCAGAGCTCCTACAATGAGCAGTTCTTC
-	TRBV19	-	TRBJ1-1	CASRAQVNTEAFF	TGTGCCAGTAGGGCACAGGTGAACACTGAAGCTTTCTTT
-	TRBV24-1	-	TRBJ2-3	CATSDLRPGVVIDTQYF	TGTGCCACCAGTGATTTGCGCCCGGGGGTTGTGATAGATACGCAGTATTTT
-	TRBV7-2	-	TRBJ2-5	CASSFYTQETQYF	TGTGCCAGCAGCTTTTACACCCAAGAGACCCAGTACTTC
-	TRBV28	-	TRBJ2-4	CASSPRSSGAKNIQYF	TGTGCCAGCAGTCCCCGCAGTTCTGGAGCCAAAAACATTCAGTACTTC
TRBD1	TRBV6-5	-	TRBJ2-7	CASPGGGTGLYEQYF	TGTGCCAGCCCCGGCGGAGGGACAGGGTTGTACGAGCAGTACTTC
-	TRBV18	-	TRBJ1-4	CASSFAANEKLFF	TGTGCCAGCTCATTCGCGGCTAATGAAAAACTGTTTTTT
-	TRBV27	-	TRBJ2-7	CASSFGRGSSYEQYF	TGTGCCAGCAGTTTCGGAAGGGGTAGCTCCTACGAGCAGTACTTC
TRBD2	TRBV28	-	TRBJ2-7	CASSLYLAGAGEQYF	TGTGCCAGCAGTTTATACCTAGCGGGAGCGGGCGAGCAGTACTTC
-	TRBV15	few	TRBJ2-3	CATSRDRGNTDTQYF	TGTGCCACCAGCAGAGATCGAGGGAACACAGATACGCAGTATTTT
-	TRBV6-2/TRBV6-3	-	TRBJ2-1	CASSYPTGYEQFF	TGTGCCAGCAGTTACCCGACAGGCTATGAGCAGTTCTTC
-	TRBV19	-	TRBJ2-7	CASTRGASSYEQYF	TGTGCCAGTACCCGGGGGGCCAGCTCCTACGAGCAGTACTTC
-	TRBV25-1	-	TRBJ2-3	CASSITDTQYF	TGTGCCAGCAGTATCACAGATACGCAGTATTTT
-	TRBV10-3	-	TRBJ1-5	CAIASVRDGDNQPQHF	TGTGCCATCGCCTCCGTTAGGGATGGCGACAATCAGCCCCAGCATTTT
-	TRBV6-2/TRBV6-3	-	TRBJ2-7	CASSSGVREQYF	TGTGCCAGCAGTTCCGGGGTACGCGAGCAGTACTTC